The table lists the clone carrying this T cell receptor beta chain with many counts. The library targeted TCRbeta and was prepared with unique molecular identifiers. TCRdb re-derived calls from the PCR reads in MiXCR, one entry per CDR3 protein. In the table there are about 110,000 distinct CDR3 sequences, over 9% of which are singletons. Germline assignment: CDR1 SGHRS and CDR2 YFSETQ. Deletions cut 5 bases from V and 2 bases from J, with 11 bases between. The CDR3 extends over 13 amino acids. The data belong to a study of T-cell reconstitution after alpha-beta-depleted transplantation in children. This receptor was identified in a human donor who donated a stem cell graft to a child with acute lymphoblastic leukemia. The sample was PBMCs from the stem cell graft donor, taken from the stem cell graft. The genes are TRBV5-1 and TRBJ2-7; the D is unclear. The CDR3 protein is CASSSDIAYEQYF. In DNA form, the CDR3 reads TGCGCCAGCAGTTCAGACATTGCCTACGAGCAGTACTTC. The whole variable domain, remainder taken from reference TRBV5-1 and TRBJ2-7, is KAGVTQTPRYLIKTRGQQVTLSCSPISGHRSVSWYQQTPGQGLQFLFEYFSETQRNKGNFPGRFSGRQFSNSRSEMNVSTLELGDSALYLCASSSDIAYEQYFGPGTRLTVT.